The 5 T cell receptor beta chains reported below all come from one sample, sequenced in a study of blood T cell repertoires in COVID-19. This table comes from immunoSEQ multiplex PCR, and its TCRdb copy is limited to in-frame clones, with some not included. This sample has about 110,000 clones, with roughly two thirds found just once. Specimen: peripheral blood. These receptors were collected from a human donor with acute or convalescent COVID-19. The donor label of this sample is uncertain.

The chain carries TRBV30 and TRBJ1-2; the match to TRBD1 covers 8 bases. The V segment lost 0 bases and the J segment 10 bases; nucleotides outside the gene matches: 10. The V gene's germline CDR1 is GTSNPN and CDR2 SVGIG (reference sequence). The length of the CDR3 is 14 residues. The chain's CDR3 is CAWSVQVAGGSYTF. The CDR3 nucleotides are TGTGCCTGGAGTGTACAGGTGGCAGGGGGCTCCTACACCTTC.

This clone was observed many times. The chain recombines TRBV5-1 with TRBJ1-1; D unresolved. The CDR3 consists of 15 residues. The V end was cut by 4 bases, the J end by 0 bases, with 13 bases between. Germline CDR1 reads SGHRS; CDR2 reads YFSETQ. CDR3 in amino acids: CASSLKMSMNTEAFF. In nucleotides, the CDR3 is TGCGCCAGCAGCCTCAAGATGAGCATGAACACTGAAGCTTTCTTT.

The chain couples TRBV24-1 to TRBJ1-2; D is unresolved. This CDR3 is built from 14 residues. Trimming removed 7 bases at V and 1 base at J, with 12 bases between. The V gene's germline CDR1 is KGHDR and CDR2 SFDVKD. The CDR3 region has the DNA TGTGCCACCAGCCCCCCCCGGGTTAACTATGGCTACACCTTC. It is translated as CATSPPRVNYGYTF.

The rearrangement joins TRBV6-5 to TRBJ1-1, with a possible D match to TRBD1 (5 bases). CDR3 length: 15 residues. V lost 5 bases and J 4 bases, leaving 17 bases between the germline ends. Looked up from germline, CDR1 is MNHEY and CDR2 is SVGAGI. Written as DNA, the CDR3 is TGTGCCAGCAGTATCCGGGGCCCGGGAGGCACTGAAGCTTTCTTT. Protein: CASSIRGPGGTEAFF.

The sample holds one count of this clone. The chain has TRBV5-1 and TRBJ1-2; 8 bases line up with TRBD1. Trimming cost V 3 bases and J 4 bases; bases outside gene matches: 5. Germline CDR1 reads SGHRS; CDR2 reads YFSETQ. The CDR3 is 14 residues long. The CDR3 here is CASSSRTGPYGYTF. The CDR3, as DNA: TGCGCCAGCAGCTCCAGGACAGGGCCCTATGGCTACACCTTC.